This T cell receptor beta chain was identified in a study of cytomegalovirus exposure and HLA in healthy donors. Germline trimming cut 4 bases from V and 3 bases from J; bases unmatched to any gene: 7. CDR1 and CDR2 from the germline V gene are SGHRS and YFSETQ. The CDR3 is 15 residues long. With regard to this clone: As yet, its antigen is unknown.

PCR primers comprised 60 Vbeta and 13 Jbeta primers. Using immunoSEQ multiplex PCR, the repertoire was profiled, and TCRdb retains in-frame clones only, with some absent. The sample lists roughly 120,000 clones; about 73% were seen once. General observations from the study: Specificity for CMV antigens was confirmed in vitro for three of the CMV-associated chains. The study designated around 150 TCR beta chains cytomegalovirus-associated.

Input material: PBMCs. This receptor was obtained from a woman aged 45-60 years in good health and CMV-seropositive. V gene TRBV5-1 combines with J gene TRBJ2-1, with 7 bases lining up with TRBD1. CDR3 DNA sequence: TGCGCCAGCAGCCCGTCCGGGACAGACTACAATGAGCAGTTCTTC. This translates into CASSPSGTDYNEQFF. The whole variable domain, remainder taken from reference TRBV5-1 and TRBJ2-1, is KAGVTQTPRYLIKTRGQQVTLSCSPISGHRSVSWYQQTPGQGLQFLFEYFSETQRNKGNFPGRFSGRQFSNSRSEMNVSTLELGDSALYLCASSPSGTDYNEQFFGPGTRLTVL.